Shown below are 28 T cell receptor beta chains from a single sample sequenced in a study of T-cell memory formation after mild COVID-19. TCRdb re-called the 5' RACE reads through MiXCR, storing one row per CDR3 protein. The sample has roughly 300,000 distinct CDR3 sequences; 7.5% to 9.5% are singletons. Specimen: PBMCs or a T cell subset sorted from them (not recorded which). Receptors were obtained from a man aged 18 to 29 who had mild COVID-19 (a few samples of this study predate the infection). Cell type and time point are not known.

This clonotype has a count of ten or more. This chain links TRBV5-1 with TRBJ2-2; D perhaps matches TRBD1 (5 bases). V gave up 0 bases and J gave up 8 bases, with 11 bases separating them. Germline V lookup: CDR1 SGHRS, CDR2 YFSETQ. The CDR3 runs 14 residues. CDR3 region: CASSLGRATGELFF. The CDR3 region has the DNA TGCGCCAGCAGCTTGGGCAGGGCAACGGGGGAGCTGTTTTTT.

This clonotype was counted a few times. The V call is TRBV4-1, the J call TRBJ1-1; 7 bases match TRBD1. After removal of 1 base from V and 4 bases from J, the junction contained 9 bases not matched to a gene. Per germline, CDR1 MGHRA and CDR2 YSYEKL. The CDR3 has 16 amino acids. CDR3 region: CASSQVGGSGGTEAFF. As DNA, the CDR3 is TGCGCCAGCAGCCAAGTAGGAGGATCAGGGGGCACTGAAGCTTTCTTT.

This clonotype was observed a few times. The rearrangement joins TRBV29-1 to TRBJ1-2; D is unclear. This CDR3 has 12 amino acids. The germline CDR1 and CDR2 sequences are SQVTM and ANQGSEA. V gave up 3 bases and J gave up 3 bases, with 8 bases separating them. In DNA form, the CDR3 reads TGCAGCGTTGATACGGGTTACTATGGCTACACCTTC. It specifies CSVDTGYYGYTF.

The chain uses TRBV6-5 and TRBJ2-1; TRBD1 aligns across 10 bases. The CDR3 is made up of 17 amino acids. CDR1 is MNHEY, CDR2 SVGAGI, per germline. J lost 6 bases, V lost 6 bases, and 14 bases had no gene match. The CDR3 protein is CASRSDRGLNYGNEQFF. The CDR3 DNA sequence: TGTGCCAGCAGAAGCGACAGGGGGCTCAATTACGGCAATGAGCAGTTCTTC.

This clonotype has only a few counts. V usage is TRBV11-2 and J usage is TRBJ2-2; D gene ambiguous. The germline V gene has CDR1 SGHAT and CDR2 FQNNGV. Trimming took off 0 bases at V and 8 bases at J, with 16 bases between the two ends. This CDR3 region has 16 residues. This CDR3 is CASSLDRRVEMGELFF. CDR3 nucleotides: TGTGCCAGCAGCTTAGATCGCCGGGTAGAGATGGGGGAGCTGTTTTTT.

This clonotype was observed at least ten times. The chain uses TRBV20-1 and TRBJ2-5, with D possibly matching TRBD2 (6 bases). The CDR3 contains 14 residues. CDR1 is DFQATT, CDR2 SNEGSKA, per germline (reference sequence). The V and J ends lost 6 bases and 3 bases respectively, with 17 bases between them. For the CDR3, the DNA is TGCAGTGCACAATGGCGGGACTTTAAAGAGACCCAGTACTTC. Its translation: CSAQWRDFKETQYF.

Points on this clonotype: A read error may account for a junction end that differs from germline. The chain has TRBV6-5 and TRBJ1-1; no clear D gene. There are 15 residues in the CDR3. The germline CDR1 and CDR2 sequences are MNHEY and SVGAGI. CDR3 DNA: TGTGCCAGCAGTTACTGGTCGATCTTGAACACTGGAGCTTTCTTT. Amino acids: CASSYWSILNTGAFF.

The chain combines TRBV7-2 with TRBJ1-2; D gene unclear. Trimming took 2 bases from V and 4 from J, leaving 8 bases between them. This CDR3 is built from 13 residues. Looked up from germline, CDR1 is SGHTA and CDR2 is FQGNSA. The CDR3 spells CASSLSSSYGYTF. CDR3 sequence (DNA): TGTGCCAGCAGCTTATCTTCGAGCTATGGCTACACCTTC.

The chain is built from TRBV20-1 and TRBJ2-7; D remains ambiguous. This CDR3 is 14 amino acids long. V lost 3 bases to trimming and J lost 0 bases, with 12 bases between them. Germline V gene lookup returns CDR1 DFQATT and CDR2 SNEGSKA (reference sequence). The CDR3 nucleotides are TGCAGTGCTAGCACCCCCCGCCACTCCTACGAGCAGTACTTC. Residues: CSASTPRHSYEQYF.

CDR3 nucleotide sequence: TGCAGCGTTATCGGACTAGCGGGGATCACAGATACGCAGTATTTT. Translated: CSVIGLAGITDTQYF. The chain employs TRBV29-1 and TRBJ2-3, with 12 bases matching TRBD2. From germline, CDR1 is SQVTM and CDR2 ANQGSEA. The CDR3 runs to 15 residues. The trim removed 5 bases at V and 2 bases at J, leaving 5 bases unmatched.

The genes are TRBV12-3 or TRBV12-4 and TRBJ1-5; D gene uncertain. The CDR3 is 13 residues long. Deletions cut 6 bases from V and 6 bases from J, with 12 bases between. This CDR3 is CASSRGTGQPQHF. CDR3 DNA sequence: TGTGCCAGCAGCCGAGGCACTGGTCAGCCCCAGCATTTT.

This clonotype was seen at least ten times. V usage is TRBV20-1 and J usage is TRBJ1-6; unclear D gene. Per germline, CDR1 DFQATT and CDR2 SNEGSKA (reference sequence). The CDR3 loop spans 15 amino acids. V gave up 4 bases and J gave up 3 bases, with 13 bases separating them. The CDR3 coding sequence is TGCAGTGCTATGGGCAGTCCTTACTATAATTCACCCCTCCACTTT. Residues: CSAMGSPYYNSPLHF.

This clonotype was observed at least ten times. The V and J genes are TRBV3-1 and TRBJ1-2; 12 nucleotides agree with TRBD1. From germline, CDR1 is LGHDT and CDR2 YNNKEL (reference sequence). V lost 4 bases and J lost 7; bases outside the gene matches: 4. The CDR3 is 14 residues long. CDR3 coding DNA: TGTGCCAGCAGCCCCGGGACAGGGGGCTTTGGCTACACCTTC. Its translation: CASSPGTGGFGYTF.

This clonotype turned up a few times. The gene calls are TRBV4-3 and TRBJ2-3, with a tentative D call TRBD2 (7 bases). The CDR3 length is 16 residues. Trimming left V 6 bases short and J 3 bases short, with 19 bases between. CDR1 and CDR2 from the germline V gene are LGHNA and YSLEER. This chain's CDR3 is CASSLQVGGATDTQYF. CDR3 DNA sequence: TGCGCCAGCAGTCTCCAAGTTGGGGGGGCAACAGATACGCAGTATTTT.

The rearrangement uses TRBV4-1 and TRBJ1-2, with D unresolved. Germline assignment: CDR1 MGHRA and CDR2 YSYEKL. The CDR3 runs 15 residues. V was pared by 1 base and J by 6 bases, with 15 bases between. The CDR3 coding sequence is TGCGCCAGCAGCCAAGCCGGCTCCGGCAGCAATGGCTACACCTTC. It is translated as CASSQAGSGSNGYTF.

This rearrangement joins TRBV2 to TRBJ2-7; either TRBD1 or TRBD2 may fit D (7 bases each). The CDR3 loop spans 13 amino acids. CDR1 is SNHLY and CDR2 is FYNNEI in the germline V gene. V lost 11 bases and J lost 6, with 20 bases in between. The CDR3 loop reads CARGEGAGGEQYV. As DNA, the CDR3 is TGTGCCCGCGGGGAGGGGGCCGGGGGCGAGCAGTACGTC.

The chain uses TRBV24-1 and TRBJ2-1; 8 nucleotides agree with TRBD1. The CDR3 sequence is 14 residues long. Trimming at V came to 4 bases and at J to 9 bases, leaving 7 bases not matched to a gene. CDR1 and CDR2 from the germline V gene are KGHDR and SFDVKD. This CDR3 reads CATSDGRGLFEQFF. CDR3 bases: TGTGCCACCAGTGACGGCAGGGGGCTGTTTGAGCAGTTCTTC.

As to this clonotype: A junction boundary mismatches the germline segment, possibly from a read error. The chain employs TRBV7-9 and TRBJ2-1; TRBD2 is a possible D gene (6 bases). The CDR3 extends over 13 amino acids. CDR1 and CDR2 (germline): SEHNR, FQNEAQ (reference sequence). CDR3 region: CDSSPPGSFEQFF. The CDR3 DNA reads as TGTGACAGCAGTCCTCCCGGGAGTTTTGAGCAGTTCTTC.

The rearrangement joins TRBV12-3 or TRBV12-4 to TRBJ2-3, with D unclear. V was cut by 3 bases and J by 3 bases, with 4 bases left in between. This CDR3 region has 12 residues. The CDR3 bases are TGTGCCAGCAGTTTCATTACAGATACGCAGTATTTT. It translates to CASSFITDTQYF.

The chain carries TRBV7-9 and TRBJ2-7; TRBD1 aligns across 12 bases. The CDR3 spans 19 residues. Per germline, CDR1 SEHNR and CDR2 FQNEAQ (reference sequence). Trimming at V came to 1 base and at J to 1 base, leaving 11 bases not matched to a gene. In DNA, the CDR3 is TGTGCCAGCAGCTTAGATTCGGGACAGGGGGCCCTCTGGTCCTACGAGCAGTACTTC. Protein: CASSLDSGQGALWSYEQYF.

This clonotype appeared a few times. The chain carries TRBV18 and TRBJ1-3, with D unresolved. Germline V gene lookup returns CDR1 KGHSH and CDR2 LQKENI. CDR3 length: 13 amino acids. V dropped 5 bases and J dropped 3 bases, with 8 bases sitting between them. The CDR3 bases are TGTGCCAGCTCAACGGACCATGGAAACACCATATATTTT. Translating it yields CASSTDHGNTIYF.

This clonotype was seen only a few times. V is TRBV6-5 and J is TRBJ2-5; 9 positions match TRBD2. V dropped 8 bases and J dropped 5; count of bases not matched to a gene: 9. Germline CDR1 MNHEY, CDR2 SVGAGI. The CDR3 has 14 amino acids. CDR3 protein: CASGFSGGSETQYF. The DNA of the CDR3 is TGTGCCAGCGGCTTTAGCGGGGGATCTGAGACCCAGTACTTC.

This clonotype was observed a few times. V is TRBV5-1 and J is TRBJ2-1; TRBD1 agrees at 10 bases. CDR1 is SGHRS and CDR2 is YFSETQ in the germline V gene. After removal of 6 bases from V and 8 bases from J, the junction contained 2 bases not matched to a gene. The CDR3 is 12 residues long. This chain's CDR3 is CASKTGGHEQFF. The CDR3 nucleotides are TGCGCCAGCAAGACAGGGGGCCATGAGCAGTTCTTC.

This clonotype was seen a few times. The chain combines TRBV11-2 with TRBJ1-4; TRBD1 agrees at 8 bases. The CDR3 totals 17 residues. Germline lookup yields CDR1 SGHAT and CDR2 FQNNGV. V dropped 2 bases and J dropped 1; count of bases not matched to a gene: 6. As DNA, the CDR3 is TGTGCCAGCAGCTTACCGGGACAGGATATAACTAATGAAAAACTGTTTTTT. This sequence encodes CASSLPGQDITNEKLFF.

The V and J genes are TRBV20-1 and TRBJ1-1; D gene uncertain. V lost 6 bases and J lost 2, with 13 bases in between. The CDR3 covers 13 residues. Germline CDR1 DFQATT, CDR2 SNEGSKA (reference sequence). CDR3 region: CSAPRQLNTEAFF. CDR3 coding DNA: TGCAGTGCCCCTAGGCAACTAAACACTGAAGCTTTCTTT.

This clonotype has ten or more counts. The rearrangement uses TRBV20-1 and TRBJ2-7; 8 positions agree with TRBD1. Germline V CDR1 and CDR2: DFQATT, SNEGSKA (reference sequence). The CDR3 runs 15 residues. J was trimmed by 2 bases and V by 0 bases; bases with no gene match: 6. The CDR3 DNA is TGCAGTGCTAGAGATCGGACAGGGACGACCTACGAGCAGTACTTC. Its protein product is CSARDRTGTTYEQYF.

This rearrangement joins TRBV20-1 to TRBJ2-1, with 10 bases aligning to TRBD2. Germline CDR1 and CDR2: DFQATT and SNEGSKA (reference sequence). V gave up 2 bases and J gave up 9 bases; unmatched junction bases: 1. The CDR3 loop spans 12 amino acids. The CDR3 nucleotides are TGCAGTGCTAGACCTAGCGGGGGTGAGCAGTTCTTC. The encoded protein is CSARPSGGEQFF.

This clonotype was found a few times. V and J are TRBV7-9 and TRBJ2-4, with D perhaps matching TRBD2 (6 bases). Per germline, CDR1 SEHNR and CDR2 FQNEAQ (reference sequence). V dropped 3 bases and J dropped 2 bases, with 17 bases sitting between them. The CDR3 contains 17 residues. CDR3 sequence reads: CASSFLRRRVTKNIQYF. The CDR3, as DNA: TGTGCCAGCAGCTTTCTCAGGAGGAGGGTCACCAAAAACATTCAGTACTTC.